These 8 T cell receptor beta chains originate from one sample sequenced in a study of blood T cell repertoires in COVID-19. Profiling relied on immunoSEQ multiplex PCR, and the TCRdb table lists in-frame clones only, not all of them. The sample yields a few hundred thousand clones, 88% seen once. Sequenced input: peripheral blood. All receptors derive from a woman aged 25-40 years with COVID-19, enrolled during active disease.

Comment on this clone: Other DNA sequences in this specimen translate into the identical CDR3. This rearrangement joins TRBV11-2 to TRBJ2-5; D is possibly TRBD1 (6 bases). This CDR3 spans 14 amino acids. CDR1 and CDR2 (germline): SGHAT, FQNNGV. V gave up 2 bases and J gave up 5 bases, with 12 bases separating them. CDR3 protein: CASSLLAGEETQYF. CDR3 DNA: TGTGCCAGCAGCTTATTAGCAGGGGAGGAGACCCAGTACTTC.

The chain couples TRBV6-5 to TRBJ2-7; D gene unclear. Deletions cut 7 bases from V and 3 bases from J, with 7 bases between. In germline, CDR1 is MNHEY, CDR2 SVGAGI. The length of the CDR3 is 11 residues. CDR3 loop: CASKTLYEQYF. The CDR3 nucleotides are TGTGCCAGCAAGACTCTCTACGAGCAGTACTTC.

The J gene is TRBJ1-2, the V gene TRBV5-1, with 9 positions matching TRBD1. This CDR3 is 15 amino acids long. Losses at the gene ends were 2 bases for V and 6 bases for J; bases not matched to a gene: 8. CDR1 SGHRS and CDR2 YFSETQ come from the germline V gene. The CDR3 is CASSLIPGQGHGYTF. The CDR3 DNA sequence: TGCGCCAGCAGCTTAATCCCGGGACAGGGACATGGCTACACCTTC.

V and J are TRBV4-2 and TRBJ1-1; 9 nucleotides align to TRBD1. V gave up 3 bases and J gave up 1 base; unmatched junction bases: 0. The CDR3 has 14 amino acids. CDR1 and CDR2 (germline): LGHNA, YNFKEQ. CDR3 amino acids: CASSQGQGNTEAFF. CDR3 in DNA: TGTGCCAGCAGCCAGGGACAGGGGAACACTGAAGCTTTCTTT.

V is TRBV19 and J is TRBJ2-1, with TRBD1 matching over 7 bases. The CDR3 totals 14 residues. J lost 9 bases, V lost 3 bases, and 8 bases had no gene match. Germline V gives CDR1 LNHDA, CDR2 SQIVND (reference sequence). As DNA, the CDR3 is TGTGCCAGTAGTATCCGGGACAGCCACCTTGAGCAGTTCTTC. It is translated as CASSIRDSHLEQFF.

The chain is built from TRBV4-3 and TRBJ2-3, with a tentative D call TRBD2 (6 bases). Trimming removed 0 bases from V and 1 base from J, with 17 bases in between. The germline gives CDR1 LGHNA, CDR2 YSLEER. There are 18 residues in the CDR3. The CDR3 sequence is CASSQELALSPGTDTQYF. The CDR3 nucleotides are TGCGCCAGCAGCCAAGAACTAGCCTTAAGTCCGGGCACAGATACGCAGTATTTT.

The J gene is TRBJ2-5, the V gene TRBV5-1, with 10 bases lining up with TRBD2. Trimming took 1 base from V and 1 from J; bases not matched to a gene: 7. Germline-derived CDR1 and CDR2 are SGHRS and YFSETQ. This CDR3 has 17 amino acids. As DNA, the CDR3 is TGCGCCAGCAGCTTGTCGTTAGCGGGGGGATTCCAAGAGACCCAGTACTTC. Translating gives CASSLSLAGGFQETQYF.

The CDR3 region is CASSARDSANEKLFF. CDR3 DNA: TGTGCCAGCAGCGCTAGGGACAGCGCCAATGAAAAACTGTTTTTT. The chain combines TRBV11-3 with TRBJ1-4; 7 bases are a match to TRBD1. CDR1 and CDR2 (germline): SGHNT, YENEEA. V lost 5 bases and J lost 5; bases outside the gene matches: 8. The CDR3 is made up of 15 amino acids.